This TCR beta chain stems from a study of patients and donors after allogeneic stem cell transplantation. V was shortened by 11 bases and J by 0 bases, with 11 bases between the two germline ends. Germline CDR1 is ENHRY and CDR2 is SYGVKD. There are 14 residues in the CDR3. TCRdb redid the calling of the RT-PCR reads with MiXCR, one entry per CDR3 protein. The profile shows fewer than 500,000 distinct CDR3 sequences, 16% of them singletons. This clonotype came up a few times. Material for sequencing was blood, either unsorted or a sorted T cell fraction (not recorded which). This receptor was identified in a human donor who was either an allogeneic HSCT recipient or a stem cell or donor lymphocyte infusion donor (not recorded which). It is not recorded whose cells these are; they may come from a transplant donor. V is TRBV10-3 and J is TRBJ1-6, with D unclear. The CDR3 protein is CAAATDSYNSPLHF. The CDR3 DNA reads as TGTGCCGCCGCGACGGACTCCTATAATTCACCCCTCCACTTT.